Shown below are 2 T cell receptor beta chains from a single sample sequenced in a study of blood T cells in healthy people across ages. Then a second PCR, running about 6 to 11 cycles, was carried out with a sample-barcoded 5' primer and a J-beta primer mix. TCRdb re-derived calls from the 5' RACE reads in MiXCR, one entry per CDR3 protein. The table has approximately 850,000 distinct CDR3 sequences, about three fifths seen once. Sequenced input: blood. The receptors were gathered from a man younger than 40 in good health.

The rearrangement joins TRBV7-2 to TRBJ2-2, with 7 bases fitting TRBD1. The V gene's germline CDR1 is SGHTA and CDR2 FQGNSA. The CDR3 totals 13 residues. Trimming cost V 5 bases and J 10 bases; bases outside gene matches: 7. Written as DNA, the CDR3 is TGTGCCAGCAGCCCTCGACAGGGCGCGGAGCTGTTTTTT. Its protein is CASSPRQGAELFF.

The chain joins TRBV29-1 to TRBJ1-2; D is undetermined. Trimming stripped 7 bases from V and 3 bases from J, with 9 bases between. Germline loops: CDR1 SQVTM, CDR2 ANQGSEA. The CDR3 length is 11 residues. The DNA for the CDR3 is TGCAGCGGCGCAGGAGACTATGGCTACACCTTC. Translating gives CSGAGDYGYTF.